This paragraph reports one T cell receptor (beta chain). These data are taken from a study of graft-versus-host responses after intestinal transplantation. The length of the CDR3 is 15 residues. Libraries were prepared by immunoSEQ multiplex PCR; TCRdb keeps only in-frame clonotypes and omits some of them. The data show approximately 89,000 clones, over 75% seen once. The J gene is TRBJ2-3, the V gene TRBV21-1. TRBV21-1 is described as a pseudogene. This sample comprised PBMCs, obtained about 460 days after intestinal transplant. The receptor comes from a human patient who received an intestinal transplant, so some T cells may come from the graft donor. CDR3 bases: TGTGCCAGCAGCAATTACGGTGGGAGCACAGATACGCAGTATTTT. Protein product: CASSNYGGSTDTQYF.